This note documents a single T cell receptor beta chain sequence. The antigen remains unidentified. This record comes from a study of OX40 agonist ivuxolimab in advanced cancers. Study in general: Those enrolled were roughly 80% male, with a mean age of about 66 years and ages from roughly 20 to 90. Findings of the study overall: With doses of 0.1 to 3.0 mg/kg, CD4+ and CD8+ blood T cells had undergone clonal expansion by week 6.

Some clones are missing from TCRdb's copy, which holds only in-frame ones; the method was immunoSEQ multiplex PCR. The sample records more than 50,000 clones, 84% being singletons. The CDR3 is 13 amino acids. Trimming left V 1 base short and J 7 bases short, with 8 bases between. CDR1 SGHRS and CDR2 YFSETQ come from the germline V gene. This sample comprised CD4+ or CD8+ T cells sorted from blood, obtained in a trial of the OX40 agonist ivuxolimab. The receptor comes from an adult with an advanced solid tumor such as melanoma, head and neck, liver or kidney cancer. The chain joins TRBV5-1 to TRBJ2-2; D is uncertain. For the CDR3, the DNA is TGCGCCAGCAGCTTGCGATCAGACGGGGAGCTGTTTTTT. As protein: CASSLRSDGELFF.